This TCR beta chain was found in a study of shared clonotypes between healthy human individuals (dated by TCRdb to about 2020). Regarding the research as a whole: Three men and two women, aged 18 to 49 years, made up the cohort. To increase sequencing depth and limit assay-specific biases, TCR repertoire library preparation and sequencing were carried out by different laboratories using diverse techniques. Per donor, three plates each were used for CD4 naive and CD4 memory, two for CD8 naive, and one for CD8 memory. To estimate repertoire size and how much clonotype sharing occurs between individuals, the study deeply sequenced the blood TCR repertoires of roughly 5 healthy adults. Leukapheresis yielded between about 0.94 and 10 billion PBMCs per donor. Study-wide findings and limitations: Based on pairwise subsampling, the degree of clonotype sharing among donors was expected to be affected by sequencing depth. Only blood was sampled, and tissue TCR repertoires likely differ from those in blood. Naive subsets generally had larger estimated clonotype richness than memory subsets. Because the study included a small number of donors, the genetic and exposure-history diversity represented was limited. Rarefaction of sorted-subset datasets indicated incomplete sequencing despite the large sequencing depth. When a handful of donors were compared, the shared fraction of clonotypes was roughly 4.8% for naive CD4, approximately 3.5% for naive CD8, about 2.5% for memory CD4, and less than 0.5% for memory CD8. Clonotypes shared by all four sorted-subset donors showed higher generation probabilities than non-shared clonotypes.

As concerns this clone: Its cognate antigen has yet to be identified. No per-base quality is available; no much larger clone lies one base away.

Donors were healthy HIV-negative adults with no recently reported acute infections or vaccinations. All donors were Caucasian adults living in Nashville, Tennessee, USA. CD4+ T cells were enriched by magnetic negative selection, after which naive cells were positively selected on CD45RA and the negative fraction was taken as the memory subset. Blood was obtained by leukapheresis, after which PBMCs were separated by Ficoll-Histopaque density gradient centrifugation and cryopreserved in liquid nitrogen vapor phase. Analytical flow cytometry was used to check the purity and quantity of each magnetically sorted T cell population. Each sorted fraction had its genomic DNA isolated and then quantified by UV absorbance on a Nanodrop 2000c. After removal of 2 bases from V and 8 bases from J, the junction retains 2 bases not matched to a gene. Counted from cysteine to phenylalanine, this CDR3 has 12 amino acids. Just CDR3 DNA is preserved here, 36 bases in frame from base 1. Looking up the germline V gene yields CDR1 MDHEN and CDR2 SYDVKM.

Using the deep immunoSEQ assay, multiplex PCR amplified TCR CDR3 regions from genomic DNA. Extracted genomic DNA from each cell subset was spread evenly across all wells of several immunoSEQ 96-well plates, with each plate serving as a replicate. For sorted subsets, about 200 ng genomic DNA, equal to tens of thousands of T cell genomes, was loaded into each replicate PCR. Purified libraries were measured with a Qubit 3.0 fluorometer, size-checked on a Bioanalyzer 2100, and measured again with the KAPA Library Quantification kit. Each immunoSEQ 96-well plate was sequenced on its own single-read 150-cycle Illumina NextSeq 550 flow cell. The study's processing was this. Because the immunoSEQ output held only junctional sequences and lacked quality scores, the filtering could not match the filtering applied to full-length reads. Sequences were annotated with PyIR, a Python wrapper for IgBLAST v1.9, using IMGT germline references to assign V/J genes and CDR3. Reads were filtered out if the reads had weak V/J assignments (E-value above 1e-6), no CDR3, stop codons, out-of-frame junctions, or ambiguous translated residues. V3J clonotypes were defined by identical inferred V gene, J gene, and CDR3 amino acid sequence. The percentage overlap between two repertoires was calculated by dividing the number of shared unique clonotypes by the size of the smaller repertoire. Richness of each repertoire was evaluated using RTK rarefaction, the Chao1 estimator, and Recon v2.1 estimates of unobserved clonotypes. Generation probabilities for all TCRbeta clonotypes obtained by the gDNA method from a few donors were computed using OLGA. TCRdb's version of the immuneACCESS table is confined to in-frame rearrangements and falls short of the full clone set. An unresolved V gene accounts for under half of the shortfall where checked; the remainder is of unknown origin. That table gives V, J and clone size, and the DNA gave D and trimming. The sample profile shows roughly 2.2 million clones; more than 85% of them were found once. About 0.39% of the sample rests with the top ten.

The sequence joins TRBV28 to TRBJ2-7; the central 8 bases match TRBD2. Sequenced input: naive CD4+ T cells from PBMCs. Sample cell subset or site, as interpreted from the label and publication: CD45RA+ positively selected. The sequence was obtained from a man aged 18 to 30 in good health. Some clones in this sample may be carry-over from other donors' samples. The DNA sequence is as follows: TGTGCCAGCAGTTTAGCGGGGGGACAGCAGTACTTC. It specifies CASSLAGGQQYF.